A selection of T cell receptor beta chains follows, all from one sample in a study of blood T cells in healthy people across ages. TCRdb fed the 5' RACE reads into MiXCR, producing one record per CDR3 protein. In the table there are 2 million or so distinct CDR3 sequences, around 50% of which are singletons. The source material was blood. All receptors come from a woman aged 40 to 50 in good health. Each CDR3 is given with its conserved first and last residue. D genes are given only for firm matches. Size is omitted from some rows. Given values are once, few, many or a class for expanded clones.

NA	TRBJ1-6	few	TRBV20-1	CSATSGRNSPLHF	TGCAGTGCCACATCTGGGAGGAATTCACCCCTCCACTTT
TRBD1	TRBJ1-5	few	TRBV20-1	CSALYRGMRNQPQHF	TGCAGTGCTCTATACAGGGGAATGAGAAATCAGCCCCAGCATTTT
NA	TRBJ2-4	once	TRBV6-1	CATLAGGAKNTQYF	TGTGCCACCCTGGCTGGGGGGGCCAAAAACACTCAGTACTTC
TRBD1	TRBJ1-1	NA	TRBV24-1	CATSDWTGEAFF	TGTGCCACCAGTGATTGGACAGGGGAGGCTTTCTTT
TRBD2	TRBJ2-1	few	TRBV4-3	CASSQGERGSHNEQFF	TGCGCCAGCAGCCAAGGGGAGCGGGGGAGTCACAATGAGCAGTTCTTC
NA	TRBJ2-7	NA	TRBV28	CASSDYSSYEQYF	TGTGCCAGCAGCGACTACAGCTCCTACGAGCAGTACTTC
NA	TRBJ2-1	few	TRBV4-3	CASSQSGPDEQFF	TGCGCCAGCAGCCAATCGGGACCAGATGAGCAGTTCTTC
NA	TRBJ2-5	NA	TRBV24-1	CATSRGSETQYF	TGTGCCACCAGTCGTGGATCAGAGACCCAGTACTTC
TRBD2	TRBJ2-1	few	TRBV7-9	CASSSWTSGGYHEQFF	TGTGCCAGCAGCTCCTGGACTAGCGGGGGGTATCATGAGCAGTTCTTC
NA	TRBJ1-1	NA	TRBV20-1	CSARRAELKNTEAFF	TGCAGTGCTAGACGGGCAGAACTCAAGAACACTGAAGCTTTCTTT
TRBD2	TRBJ2-3	NA	TRBV20-1	CSAQIRLAGSTDTQYF	TGCAGTGCTCAAATTAGACTAGCGGGGAGCACAGATACGCAGTATTTT
NA	TRBJ2-1	few	TRBV12-5	CASGLDTTYNEQFF	TGTGCTAGTGGTTTAGACACCACCTACAATGAGCAGTTCTTC
TRBD1	TRBJ2-5	NA	TRBV20-1	CSASTGGQETQYF	TGCAGTGCTTCGACAGGGGGACAAGAGACCCAGTACTTC
TRBD1	TRBJ1-6	NA	TRBV28	CASSFLTGDNSPLHF	TGTGCCAGCAGTTTTCTCACAGGGGATAATTCACCCCTCCACTTT
TRBD2	TRBJ2-3	NA	TRBV4-1	CASSQEPPGLAGGEPDTQYF	TGCGCCAGCAGCCAAGAACCTCCGGGACTGGCGGGGGGTGAGCCAGATACGCAGTATTTT
NA	TRBJ2-6	few	TRBV20-1	CSARDQVSGANVLTF	TGCAGTGCTAGAGATCAGGTCTCTGGGGCCAACGTCCTGACTTTC
TRBD1	TRBJ2-3	NA	TRBV6-2/TRBV6-3	CASSYEGASGTDTQYF	TGTGCCAGCAGTTACGAGGGGGCGTCTGGCACAGATACGCAGTATTTT